These 20 T cell receptor beta chains were all obtained from the same sample, sequenced in a study of human T cells and chemical hapten exposure. MiXCR, applied by TCRdb to the RACE reads, yields one record per CDR3 protein. The sample records tens of thousands of distinct CDR3 sequences, 25% to 40% being singletons. Time point in this sample: patch test 1, 2 weeks after DPC sensitization. Treatment here: therapeutic diphenylcyclopropenone sensitization with weekly scalp DPC. The sequencing here drew on whole blood, taken in connection with sensitization to the hapten diphenylcyclopropenone (DPC). The origin of the receptors is a man aged 40-49 years with alopecia areata. Some clones in this sample may be carry-over from other donors' samples.

This clonotype showed up just a few times. The chain couples TRBV20-1 to TRBJ2-1; 12 bases are a match to TRBD2. The CDR3 length is 16 residues. Germline trimming cut 1 base from V and 2 bases from J; bases unmatched to any gene: 3. The germline V gene has CDR1 DFQATT and CDR2 SNEGSKA (reference sequence). The CDR3 sequence is CSARAPSGRAYNEQFF. The CDR3 nucleotides read TGCAGTGCTAGAGCCCCTAGCGGGAGGGCCTACAATGAGCAGTTCTTC.

This clonotype has a handful of counts. V usage is TRBV7-2 and J usage is TRBJ2-4; TRBD2 aligns across 8 bases. After removal of 5 bases from V and 3 bases from J, the junction contained 6 bases not matched to a gene. The CDR3 is 15 residues long. Germline-derived CDR1 and CDR2 are SGHTA and FQGNSA. The CDR3 loop reads CASSRGGIGKNIQYF. In DNA form, the CDR3 reads TGTGCCAGCAGCCGCGGGGGGATTGGCAAAAACATTCAGTACTTC.

The V gene is TRBV12-5, the J gene TRBJ1-5; D remains ambiguous. CDR3 length equals 13 residues. In germline, CDR1 is LGHNT, CDR2 FRNRAP. Trimming stripped 2 bases from V and 7 bases from J, with 9 bases between. CDR3 region: CASGLLGRQPQHF. DNA for the CDR3: TGTGCTAGTGGTTTGCTAGGGAGGCAGCCCCAGCATTTT.

This clonotype was observed a handful of times. This sequence may be a read error, since a much larger clone differs from it by one base. The chain uses TRBV6-1 and TRBJ1-6; tentative D call: TRBD1 (6 bases). Germline V gene lookup returns CDR1 MNHNS and CDR2 SASEGT. This CDR3 is 16 amino acids long. CDR3 residues: CASAGRGGSYNSPLNF. The CDR3 DNA reads as TGTGCCAGCGCCGGTCGTGGGGGCTCCTATAATTCACCCCTCAACTTT.

The CDR3 loop is CASIPDRNTGELFF. Here the CDR3 DNA reads TGTGCCAGCATTCCCGACAGAAACACCGGGGAGCTGTTTTTT. The chain carries TRBV2 and TRBJ2-2; possible D gene TRBD1, 5 bases. V shed 7 bases and J shed 2 bases, with 11 bases lying between them. This CDR3 spans 14 amino acids. Germline V lookup: CDR1 SNHLY, CDR2 FYNNEI. The full variable domain, in which reference TRBV2 and TRBJ2-2 provide the parts outside the CDR3, is EPEVTQTPSHQVTQMGQEVILRCVPISNHLYFYWYRQILGQKVEFLVSFYNNEISEKSEIFDDQFSVERPDGSNFTLKIRSTKLEDSAMYFCASIPDRNTGELFFGEGSRLTVL.

The chain is built from TRBV14 and TRBJ2-7; TRBD1 is a possible D gene (5 bases). The CDR3 length is 16 residues. Trimming shortened V by 3 bases and J by 3 bases, and 18 bases separated the two germline ends. CDR1 and CDR2 from the germline V gene are SGHDN and FVKESK. The CDR3, as DNA: TGTGCCAGCAGCCAGGTTCGACAGCTTTCGGTCTACGAGCAGTACTTC. It yields the protein CASSQVRQLSVYEQYF.

This sequence joins TRBV7-9 and TRBJ2-1; 10 bases are shared with TRBD2. V shed 7 bases, J shed 2 bases, and the junction held 2 bases outside the gene matches. Germline lookup yields CDR1 SEHNR and CDR2 FQNEAQ (reference sequence). This CDR3 has 14 residues. This chain's CDR3 is CASKLAGTYNEQFF. The CDR3 DNA follows: TGTGCCAGCAAACTAGCGGGAACCTACAATGAGCAGTTCTTC.

The chain has TRBV20-1 and TRBJ1-6, with no clear D. The CDR3 is 15 residues long. Germline loops: CDR1 DFQATT, CDR2 SNEGSKA (reference sequence). V was shortened by 1 base and J by 7 bases, with 14 bases between the two germline ends. The CDR3 reads CSARGPAGANSPLHF. The CDR3 DNA follows: TGCAGTGCTAGAGGCCCAGCAGGTGCAAATTCACCCCTCCACTTT.

This chain links TRBV6-5 with TRBJ2-7; TRBD2 is a possible D gene (5 bases). V was clipped by 0 bases and J by 0 bases, with 9 bases between them. Germline V gene lookup returns CDR1 MNHEY and CDR2 SVGAGI. The CDR3 has 15 residues. In DNA form, the CDR3 reads TGTGCCAGCAGTTACTCGACGGAGGCCTCCTACGAGCAGTACTTC. Its translation is CASSYSTEASYEQYF.

This clonotype rates as medium-sized. The chain carries TRBV2 and TRBJ2-3, with 9 bases matching TRBD1. V gave up 7 bases and J gave up 2 bases; unmatched junction bases: 4. This CDR3 has 14 residues. Germline values: CDR1 SNHLY, CDR2 FYNNEI. The CDR3 loop is CASNGQGLTDTQYF. The DNA of the CDR3 is TGTGCCAGCAACGGACAGGGGCTCACAGATACGCAGTATTTT.

The V call is TRBV5-1, the J call TRBJ1-1, with a tentative D call TRBD1 (6 bases). Germline-derived CDR1 and CDR2 are SGHRS and YFSETQ. The germline V and J ends were trimmed by 0 bases and 6 bases, with 12 bases remaining between them. The CDR3 consists of 14 residues. CDR3 bases: TGCGCCAGCAGCTTGGTTGGAGGGGGGGCTGAAGCTTTCTTT. Residues: CASSLVGGGAEAFF. The whole variable domain, filled in from reference TRBV5-1 and TRBJ1-1, reads KAGVTQTPRYLIKTRGQQVTLSCSPISGHRSVSWYQQTPGQGLQFLFEYFSETQRNKGNFPGRFSGRQFSNSRSEMNVSTLELGDSALYLCASSLVGGGAEAFFGQGTRLTVV.

The chain is built from TRBV18 and TRBJ1-5; D is possibly TRBD1 (5 bases). The CDR3 covers 13 residues. Germline CDR1 is KGHSH and CDR2 is LQKENI. Trimming removed 8 bases from V and 9 bases from J, with 17 bases in between. DNA of the CDR3: TGTGCCAGCGGGGCCGAAGAAGACCGGCCCCAGCATTTT. This gives the protein CASGAEEDRPQHF.

This sequence joins TRBV5-5 and TRBJ2-7, with TRBD2 matching 9 bases. Trimming at V came to 4 bases and at J to 6 bases, leaving 17 bases not matched to a gene. The germline V gene has CDR1 SGHKS and CDR2 YYEKEE (reference sequence). The CDR3 length is 17 residues. The CDR3 DNA reads as TGTGCCAGCAGCGGGAGGACTAGCGTCACCCTTCCCCTCGAGCAGTACTTC. Residues: CASSGRTSVTLPLEQYF.

There are many counts of this clonotype. The V call is TRBV15, the J call TRBJ1-6, with D perhaps matching TRBD1 (5 bases). The CDR3 runs 16 residues. The V end lost 0 bases, the J end lost 10 bases, and 16 bases lay between the germline ends. The V gene's germline CDR1 is LNHNV and CDR2 YYDKDF (reference sequence). The CDR3 sequence: CATSRELRDVNSPLHF. The CDR3 DNA reads TGTGCCACCAGCAGAGAGCTCCGGGACGTAAACTCACCCCTCCACTTT.

The chain recombines TRBV4-1 with TRBJ2-3; D tentatively fits TRBD1 or TRBD2 (5 bases each). The CDR3 covers 15 residues. The V gene's germline CDR1 is MGHRA and CDR2 YSYEKL. V gave up 4 bases and J gave up 0 bases, with 11 bases separating them. CDR3 amino acids: CASSPPGPSTDTQYF. The CDR3 region has the DNA TGCGCCAGCAGCCCCCCGGGACCTAGCACAGATACGCAGTATTTT.

J is TRBJ1-1 and V is TRBV6-1; D is ambiguous. V lost 7 bases, J lost 1 base, and 4 bases lay in between. This CDR3 comprises 11 residues. Germline values: CDR1 MNHNS, CDR2 SASEGT. The CDR3 region is CASKRNTEAFF. CDR3 DNA: TGTGCCAGCAAAAGGAACACTGAAGCTTTCTTT.

This chain's CDR3 is CASSQDRGGAGYTF. The CDR3 DNA is TGCGCCAGCAGCCAAGATCGTGGAGGGGCGGGCTACACCTTC. The chain couples TRBV4-3 to TRBJ1-2; the D gene is possibly TRBD1 (5 bases). This CDR3 comprises 14 residues. CDR1 and CDR2 (germline): LGHNA, YSLEER. V was trimmed by 0 bases and J by 8 bases, leaving 13 bases between them.

This clonotype has just one count. The chain recombines TRBV28 with TRBJ2-7, with TRBD1 identical over 10 bases. The CDR3 is 16 residues long. J gave up 4 bases and V 7 bases, and 13 bases lay outside the gene matches. The germline V gene has CDR1 MDHEN and CDR2 SYDVKM. The chain's CDR3 is CASNRYRGQGLYEQYF. Here the CDR3 DNA reads TGTGCCAGCAACCGTTATCGGGGACAGGGGTTATACGAGCAGTACTTC.

This clonotype was seen a few times. The chain carries TRBV6-2 or TRBV6-3 and TRBJ2-5; 7 positions match TRBD2. The CDR3 runs 14 residues. CDR1 is MNHEY and CDR2 is SVGEGT in the germline V gene. Losses at the gene ends were 3 bases for V and 1 base for J; bases not matched to a gene: 2. The CDR3, as DNA: TGTGCCAGCAGTTATGGCGGGAGCCAAGAGACCCAGTACTTC. Protein sequence: CASSYGGSQETQYF.

A few counts support this clonotype. The gene calls are TRBV21-1 and TRBJ2-1; no DNA check was done on the table's D call, TRBD2. TRBV21-1 has pseudogene status. There are 14 residues in the CDR3. CDR3 loop: CASGRSGSGNEQFF. The DNA for the CDR3 is TGTGCCAGCGGTAGGAGCGGGAGCGGGAATGAGCAGTTCTTC.